This T cell receptor beta chain derives from a study of regulatory T cells in long-lasting Graves disease (dated by TCRdb to about 2021). Some background on the complete study: Newly diagnosed Graves' disease patients had taken antithyroid drugs for less than 3 months. This study used TCR sequencing and RNA sequencing of peripheral blood to compare persistent Graves' disease patients against newly diagnosed Graves' disease patients. The study was conducted in China and was registered as a clinical trial. TCR sequencing covered some 13 persistent and 20 newly diagnosed Graves' disease patients, 33 samples in total.

For this clonotype: Its antigen remains unidentified. No base-level quality is on record; no much larger clone is a single base apart.

In the germline V gene, CDR1 corresponds to SGHRS and CDR2 to YFSETQ. Measured from the cysteine to the phenylalanine, the CDR3 is 13 residues long. Kept here is only the CDR3 DNA, which spans 39 bases and is read in frame from base 1. V is clipped by 4 bases and J by 0 bases, and the sequence between their germline boundaries is 7 bases long. The sample's time point, from its label and the paper: newly diagnosed GD, antithyroid drugs for less than 3 months. For both TCR sequencing and RNA sequencing, RNA was extracted from PBMCs using TRIzol. The diagnosis of Graves' disease was made according to American Thyroid Association guidelines. Recruitment of patients was carried out at an endocrinology department in Xi'an, China. Each patient gave approximately 9.7 milliliters of peripheral blood, collected in an EDTA anticoagulant tube. Ficoll Paque Plus density gradient separation was used to isolate PBMCs, and no further T cell sorting was performed. RNA quality was checked with an Agilent 2100 Bioanalyzer and agarose gel, and concentration with a NanoDrop 2000.

On the study overall, not on this receptor specifically: The study examined only peripheral blood because the primary lesion, thyroid tissue, could not be accessed. Compared with newly diagnosed patients, persistent Graves' disease patients had lower TCR Shannon entropy and fewer highly expanded clones, which suggests clonal expansion. Sequencing and analysis were limited to the TCR beta chain. Persistent patients shared more public clonotypes among themselves (around 2,700) than newly diagnosed patients did (more than 950). The authors noted that the small sample size was a limitation that may lower accuracy. Persistent disease showed preferential use of TRBV28, TRBJ1-2 and TRBJ2-5, whereas newly diagnosed disease favored TRBV20-1 and TRBJ2-1.

Receptor amplification or capture employed multiplex PCR. For sequencing, an Illumina HiSeq 4000 was employed. CDR3 regions were amplified by Arm-PCR with iRepertoire HTBI primers to construct TCR beta libraries. Before sequencing, the PCR products went through gel purification. The paper's processing steps were these. A total of some 65 TRBV and approximately 13 TRBJ segments were identified across samples and were used for gene usage analysis of CDR3 amino acid clonotypes. Filtered high-quality paired reads were merged into contigs using COPE and FqMerger. BLAST was used to align contigs to IMGT TRBV, TRBD and TRBJ reference genes, and CDR3 was defined according to IMGT. Any clonotype with a frequency above 0.1% was classified as a highly expanded clone. Shannon entropy was used to measure repertoire diversity, and the Gini coefficient was used to measure V-J evenness. A clonotype found in more than one individual was treated as public. Clones were called with MiXCR by TCRdb after fastp trimmed the public reads at Q25, and only in-frame beta chains were retained. Rows with a matching CDR3 protein are joined into one entry that keeps the most common DNA and genes. None of the V and J calls come from the authors' own analysis; TCRdb made them. For this sample the table gives 450,000 to 600,000 distinct CDR3 sequences, of which 15% to 20% were detected only once. Of the sample, 9% to 15% is held by the ten largest clones.

These same data were also listed under a study on T cells in Graves' hyperthyroidism and ophthalmopathy. The second paper states: Stable Graves' hyperthyroidism was defined as no progression to ophthalmopathy during 18 months of follow-up. Hyperthyroidism patients were newly diagnosed, with disease duration under 2 months, and aged 18 to 65 years. Exclusion was applied to patients with uncontrolled infections, other autoimmune diseases, pregnancy or lactation. Diagnoses relied on clinical symptoms, serum thyroxine and TRAb, thyroid ultrasound and orbital computed tomography. The TCR CDR3 was subjected to a first round of RT-PCR using the HTBI primer set and the Qiagen OneStep RT-PCR kit. Most expanded thyroid clonotypes (frequency above 0.001) were also found in blood, which suggests that blood repertoires may mirror thyroid immune responses. In cross-validation, a model built on a 13 V-J signature told ophthalmopathy apart from stable hyperthyroidism with roughly 87% sensitivity and roughly 83% specificity, and in testing the same model reached 80%/75%. In validation, progression to ophthalmopathy was predicted by the model with about 70% sensitivity and just over 72% specificity, a median of about 6.4 months before onset. A discovery cohort of approximately 100 patients, approximately 44 with Graves' ophthalmopathy and roughly 59 with stable Graves' hyperthyroidism, was used to find distinguishing TCR V-J signatures. An independent validation cohort of around 20 hyperthyroidism patients and about 16 patients who later progressed to ophthalmopathy tested prospective prediction of ophthalmopathy. The 90 to 100 discovery patients were randomly split 7:3 into training and test sets. The study also compared thyroid tissue and blood T-cell repertoires from a handful of Graves' hyperthyroidism patients. After blood sampling, hyperthyroidism patients were treated with methimazole at a starting dose of 30 mg daily, and ophthalmopathy patients were treated with high-dose intravenous methylprednisolone. Libraries were constructed in a second round of multiplex PCR, after which size selection and purification were carried out. Libraries were sequenced paired-end with 100 bp reads on an Illumina HiSeq2000. Raw data were processed with SOAPnuke, discarding reads with adapters, uncalled bases, mean Phred below 15, or no exact constant-primer or identifier match. COPE v1.2.5 was used to merge the high-quality paired reads, and each unique nucleotide sequence was defined as a clonotype. MiTCR v1.1 was used to align clonotypes to the IMGT TRBV, TRBD and TRBJ reference segments. Analysis was restricted to V-J combinations with a frequency above 0.0001, which covered just over 98% of repertoires. A TCS score was defined as the ratio of F50 (clonal expansion) to E x V (chaos), with BLOSUM62-based TCRdist applied between CDR3 peptides within each V-J. Welch's t-statistics and random forest reduced some 510 V-J features to 13, which were used in a naive Bayes classifier (R e1071). No statistical method was used to set the sample size in advance, and investigators knew the group allocation. The paper reports TCR Vbeta CDR3 sequencing of 140 or so peripheral blood samples: 43 ophthalmopathy, under 80 hyperthyroidism and approximately 17 progressor patients.

The material sequenced was peripheral blood mononuclear cells (PBMCs), taken at new diagnosis, from a patient treated with antithyroid drugs. The sequence derives from a man aged 35 to 55 with Graves disease. Donor details come from another sample of the same person, matched by shared clones. The chain was built from TRBV5-1 and TRBJ1-2; no D segment can be confidently identified. The encoded CDR3 is CASSREPNYGYTF. The nucleotide sequence reads as follows: TGCGCCAGCAGCCGAGAACCTAACTATGGCTACACCTTC.